The source of this T cell receptor (beta chain) is a study of PD-L1 blockade in urothelial cancer. Study-wide background: Study patients had been treated with 0 to 3 previous chemotherapy regimens. Study-wide points: Clones that were tumor-associated expanded more in the blood of durable-benefit patients at 3 weeks.

Regarding time point: pretreatment peripheral blood. Samples were collected from each patient before treatment and during treatment. Each patient gave between 1 and 8 of them in total. Using immunoSEQ multiplex PCR, the repertoire was profiled, and TCRdb retains in-frame clones only, with some absent. The top ten clones hold 1% to 1.5% of a sample with about 52,000 clones, 75% to 90% of them seen once. Concerning this clone itself: Its antigen is still unknown.

The CDR3 runs to 14 residues. The V end lost 1 base, the J end lost 2 bases, and 8 bases lay between the germline ends. Germline lookup yields CDR1 LNHDA and CDR2 SQIVND (reference sequence). The chain employs TRBV19 and TRBJ1-2; D gene ambiguous. The specimen was PBMCs, collected around atezolizumab (anti-PD-L1) treatment. The clonotype was recovered from a man aged 45-60 years with urothelial cancer. The CDR3 reads CASSIGAMNYGYTF. As DNA, the CDR3 is TGTGCCAGTAGTATAGGGGCTATGAACTATGGCTACACCTTC.